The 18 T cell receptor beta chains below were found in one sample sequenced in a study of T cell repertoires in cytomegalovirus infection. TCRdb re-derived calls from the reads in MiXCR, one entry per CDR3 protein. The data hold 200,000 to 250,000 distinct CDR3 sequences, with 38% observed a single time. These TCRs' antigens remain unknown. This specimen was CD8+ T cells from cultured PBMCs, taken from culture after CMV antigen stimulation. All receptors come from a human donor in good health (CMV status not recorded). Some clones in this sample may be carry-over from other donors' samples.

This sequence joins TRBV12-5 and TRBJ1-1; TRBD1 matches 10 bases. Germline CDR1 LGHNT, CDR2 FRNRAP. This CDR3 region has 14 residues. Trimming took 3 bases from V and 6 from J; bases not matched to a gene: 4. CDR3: CASGFDRGLAEAFF. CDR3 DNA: TGTGCTAGTGGTTTCGACAGGGGGCTCGCTGAAGCTTTCTTT.

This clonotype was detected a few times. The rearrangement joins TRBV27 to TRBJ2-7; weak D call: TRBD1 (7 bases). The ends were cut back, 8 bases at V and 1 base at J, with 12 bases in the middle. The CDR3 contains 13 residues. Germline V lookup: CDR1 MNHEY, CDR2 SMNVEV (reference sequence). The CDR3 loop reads CASAQGGSYEQYF. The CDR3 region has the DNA TGTGCCAGCGCGCAGGGGGGTTCCTACGAGCAGTACTTC.

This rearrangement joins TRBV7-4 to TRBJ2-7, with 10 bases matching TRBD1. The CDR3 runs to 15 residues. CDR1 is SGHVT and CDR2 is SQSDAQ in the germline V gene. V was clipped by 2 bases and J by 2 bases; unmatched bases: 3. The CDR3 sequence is CASSLRQGATYEQYF. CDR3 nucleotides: TGTGCCAGCAGCTTACGACAGGGGGCGACCTACGAGCAGTACTTC. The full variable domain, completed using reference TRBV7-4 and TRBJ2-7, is GAGVSQSPRYKVAKRGRDVALRCDSISGHVTLYWYRQTLGQGSEVLTYSQSDAQRDKSGRPSGRFSAERPERSVSTLKIQRTEQGDSAVYLCASSLRQGATYEQYFGPGTRLTVT.

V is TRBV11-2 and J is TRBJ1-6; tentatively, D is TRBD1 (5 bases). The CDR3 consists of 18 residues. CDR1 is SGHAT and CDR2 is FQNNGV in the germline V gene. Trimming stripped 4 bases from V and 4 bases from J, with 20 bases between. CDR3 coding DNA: TGTGCCAGCAGCTCATTGGTCTATGGGGGGGAATATAATTCACCCCTCCACTTT. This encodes CASSSLVYGGEYNSPLHF.

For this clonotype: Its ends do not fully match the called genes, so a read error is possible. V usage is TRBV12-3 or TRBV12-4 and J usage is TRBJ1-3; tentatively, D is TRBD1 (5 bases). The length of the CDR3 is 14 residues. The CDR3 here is CASSPRGDGNTIYF. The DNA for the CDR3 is TGTGCAAGCAGTCCCCGCGGGGACGGAAACACCATATATTTT.

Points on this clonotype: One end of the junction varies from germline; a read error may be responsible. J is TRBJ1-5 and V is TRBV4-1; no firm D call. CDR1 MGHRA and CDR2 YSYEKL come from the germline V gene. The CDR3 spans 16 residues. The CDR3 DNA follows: TGCGCCAGCAGCCCTGAGAACGTAATCGACAATCAGCTCCAGCATTTT. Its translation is CASSPENVIDNQLQHF.

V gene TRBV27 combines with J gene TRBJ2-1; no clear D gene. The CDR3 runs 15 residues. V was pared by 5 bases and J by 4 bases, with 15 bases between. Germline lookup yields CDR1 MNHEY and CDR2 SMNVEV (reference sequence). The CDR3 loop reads CASSSLGTAYNEQFF. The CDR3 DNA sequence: TGTGCCAGCAGTAGCCTTGGTACGGCTTACAATGAGCAGTTCTTC.

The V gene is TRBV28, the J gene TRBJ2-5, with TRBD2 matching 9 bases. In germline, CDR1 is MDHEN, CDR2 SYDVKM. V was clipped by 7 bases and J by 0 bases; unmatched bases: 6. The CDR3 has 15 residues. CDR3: CASKLPSGDQETQYF. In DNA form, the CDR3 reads TGTGCCAGCAAACTCCCTAGCGGGGACCAAGAGACCCAGTACTTC.

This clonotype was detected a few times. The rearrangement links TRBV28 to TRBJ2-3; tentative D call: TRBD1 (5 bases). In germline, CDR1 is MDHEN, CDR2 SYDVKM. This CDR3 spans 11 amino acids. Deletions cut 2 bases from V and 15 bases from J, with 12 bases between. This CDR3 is CASSLGASPYF. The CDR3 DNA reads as TGTGCCAGCAGTTTAGGGGCCTCCCCCTATTTT.

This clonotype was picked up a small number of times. CDR3 in DNA: TGTGCCAGCAGGGGGAACGAAGCTTTCTTT. Its translation is CASRGNEAFF. J is TRBJ1-1 and V is TRBV2; unclear D gene. This CDR3 has 10 residues. Trimming stripped 6 bases from V and 8 bases from J, with 7 bases between. Germline V gene sequence: CDR1 SNHLY, CDR2 FYNNEI.

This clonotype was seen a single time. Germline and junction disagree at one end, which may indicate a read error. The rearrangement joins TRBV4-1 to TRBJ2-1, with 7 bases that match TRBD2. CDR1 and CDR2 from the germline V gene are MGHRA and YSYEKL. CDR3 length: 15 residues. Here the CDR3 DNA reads TGTGCCAGCAGGTCTCGACTAGCTTTGATGGATGAGCAGTTCTTC. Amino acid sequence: CASRSRLALMDEQFF.

The CDR3 region has the DNA TGTGCCAGTAGTCAAGGGACAGGGGACCTGTCGGGCTACACCTTC. This encodes CASSQGTGDLSGYTF. The chain employs TRBV19 and TRBJ1-2; 10 nucleotides line up with TRBD1. This CDR3 has 15 amino acids. After removal of 5 bases from V and 8 bases from J, the junction contained 11 bases not matched to a gene. Germline CDR1 LNHDA, CDR2 SQIVND (reference sequence).

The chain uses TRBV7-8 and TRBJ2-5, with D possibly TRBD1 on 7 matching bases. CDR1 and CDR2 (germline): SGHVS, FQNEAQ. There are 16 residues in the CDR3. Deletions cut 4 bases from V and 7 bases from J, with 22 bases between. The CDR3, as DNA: TGTGCCAGCAGCTCCACCCGGGGGACAGACTCAGGGACCCAGTACTTC. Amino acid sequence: CASSSTRGTDSGTQYF. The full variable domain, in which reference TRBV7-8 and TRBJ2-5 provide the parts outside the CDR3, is GAGVSQSPRYKVAKRGQDVALRCDPISGHVSLFWYQQALGQGPEFLTYFQNEAQLDKSGLPSDRFFAERPEGSVSTLKIQRTQQEDSAVYLCASSSTRGTDSGTQYFGPGTRLLVL.

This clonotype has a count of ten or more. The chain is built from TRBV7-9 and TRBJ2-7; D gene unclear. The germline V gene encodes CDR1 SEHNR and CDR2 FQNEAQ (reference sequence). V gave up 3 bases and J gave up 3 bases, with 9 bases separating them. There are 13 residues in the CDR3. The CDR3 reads CASSFPDGYEQYF. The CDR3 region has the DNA TGTGCCAGCAGCTTCCCCGACGGCTACGAGCAGTACTTC.

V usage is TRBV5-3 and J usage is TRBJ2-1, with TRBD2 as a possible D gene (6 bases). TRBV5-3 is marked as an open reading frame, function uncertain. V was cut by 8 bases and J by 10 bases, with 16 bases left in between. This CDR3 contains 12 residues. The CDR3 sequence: CASSVGSPEQFF. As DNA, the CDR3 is TGTGCCAGCAGCGTCGGGAGCCCCGAGCAGTTCTTC.

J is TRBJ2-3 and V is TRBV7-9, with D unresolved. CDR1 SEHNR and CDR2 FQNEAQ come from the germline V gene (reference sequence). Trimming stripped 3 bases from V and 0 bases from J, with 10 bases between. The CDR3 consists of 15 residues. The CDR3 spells CASSLPDGSTDTQYF. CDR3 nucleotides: TGTGCCAGCAGCTTGCCCGACGGAAGCACAGATACGCAGTATTTT.

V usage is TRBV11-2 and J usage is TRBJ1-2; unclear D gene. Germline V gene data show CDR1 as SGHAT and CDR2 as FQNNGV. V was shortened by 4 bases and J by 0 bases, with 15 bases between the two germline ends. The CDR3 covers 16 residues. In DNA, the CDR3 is TGTGCCAGCAGCTCAAATTCTGGCCCCACTAACTATGGCTACACCTTC. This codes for CASSSNSGPTNYGYTF.

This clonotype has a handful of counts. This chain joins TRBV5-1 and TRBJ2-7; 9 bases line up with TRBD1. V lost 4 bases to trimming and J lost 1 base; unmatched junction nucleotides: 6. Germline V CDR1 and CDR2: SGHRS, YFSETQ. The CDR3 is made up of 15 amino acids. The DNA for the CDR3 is TGCGCCAGCAGCGTCGGACAGGGGATGTCCTACGAGCAGTACTTC. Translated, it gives CASSVGQGMSYEQYF.